The T cell receptor beta chain under discussion was sequenced for a study of cytomegalovirus exposure and HLA in healthy donors. The PCR used 60 Vbeta and 13 Jbeta primers. TCRdb keeps only in-frame clones here, not all; method: immunoSEQ multiplex PCR. The table has 130,000 or so clones, over 70% seen once. Losses at the gene ends were 5 bases for V and 3 bases for J; bases not matched to a gene: 7. This CDR3 is 16 amino acids long. The germline V gene encodes CDR1 SGHRS and CDR2 YFSETQ. The sequenced sample consisted of PBMCs. The chain recombines TRBV5-1 with TRBJ2-2; 10 bases agree with TRBD2. The source of this sequence is a woman aged 18-30 years in good health and CMV-seronegative. The CDR3 sequence: CASRVLAGADTGELFF. The CDR3 bases are TGCGCCAGCAGGGTTCTAGCGGGAGCGGACACCGGGGAGCTGTTTTTT.